These T cell receptor beta chains were read from a single sample in a study of T cells and Merkel cell carcinoma outcomes. Profiling relied on immunoSEQ multiplex PCR, and the TCRdb table lists in-frame clones only, not all of them. The sample yields some 13,000 clones, roughly 90% seen once. Source material: tumor tissue from Merkel cell carcinoma. All receptors derive from a human donor with Merkel cell carcinoma. Both conserved end residues are part of each CDR3. A D gene is named only where the DNA matches it firmly. Size is stated for part of the rows, as once, few or many counts, or as a class when the clone is expanded.

CDR3,DNA,V,size,J,D
CASDPGQGSTGELFF,TGTGCCAGTGATCCGGGACAGGGGAGCACCGGGGAGCTGTTTTTT,TRBV11-2,.,TRBJ2-2,TRBD1
CASSLILGDSPLHF,TGTGCCAGCAGTCTTATCCTGGGGGATTCACCCCTCCACTTT,TRBV11-2,once,TRBJ1-6,.
CASSPTLEGYGYTF,TGTGCCAGCAGCCCGACCCTGGAGGGGTATGGCTACACCTTC,TRBV7-9,.,TRBJ1-2,.
CASSKAGAGGYTDTQYF,TGTGCCAGCAGCAAAGCGGGGGCGGGAGGGTACACAGATACGCAGTATTTT,TRBV21-1,.,TRBJ2-3,.
CASSPRLTGRSGNTIYF,TGTGCCAGCTCACCGCGCCTTACAGGGAGGTCTGGAAACACCATATATTTT,TRBV18,.,TRBJ1-3,.
CASSSLARTYTGTSVGEQYF,TGTGCCAGCTCATCCCTCGCCAGGACCTATACCGGGACTAGCGTTGGCGAGCAGTACTTC,TRBV18,.,TRBJ2-7,TRBD2
CASSLTSWSSYEQYF,TGCGCCAGCAGCCTAACCAGCTGGTCCTCCTACGAGCAGTACTTC,TRBV4-1,.,TRBJ2-7,.
CASSLGPGQIYNEQFF,TGTGCCAGCAGCTTAGGACCGGGACAGATATACAATGAGCAGTTCTTC,TRBV7-2,.,TRBJ2-1,TRBD1
CASSLAIPTDTIYF,TGCGCCAGCAGCTTGGCCATTCCTACGGACACCATATATTTT,TRBV5-1,.,TRBJ1-3,.
CASSQQGRISPLHF,TGTGCCAGCTCCCAACAGGGCCGTATCTCACCCCTCCACTTT,TRBV18,once,TRBJ1-6,.
CASSPGQVANQPQHF,TGTGCCAGCTCACCGGGCCAGGTGGCCAATCAGCCCCAGCATTTT,TRBV18,once,TRBJ1-5,.
CASSALTGQSTDTQYF,TGCGCCAGCAGCGCCCTCACGGGACAAAGCACAGATACGCAGTATTTT,TRBV4-3,few,TRBJ2-3,.
CASSLQWNTGELFF,TGTGCCAGCAGCTTACAGTGGAACACCGGGGAGCTGTTTTTT,TRBV11-2,.,TRBJ2-2,.
CASSLAAGVGDTF,TGCGCCAGCAGCTTGGCGGCAGGGGTTGGAGACACCTTC,TRBV5-1,.,TRBJ1-2,.
CAFRPRTAFEGYTF,TGTGCCTTCCGACCAAGGACAGCTTTCGAGGGCTACACCTTC,TRBV30,.,TRBJ1-2,.
CASISGSGKETQYF,TGCGCCAGCATATCCGGGTCGGGGAAAGAGACCCAGTACTTC,TRBV5-1,.,TRBJ2-5,.
CASSGTGGMTPLHF,TGTGCCAGCAGCGGGACAGGGGGCATGACACCCCTCCACTTT,TRBV2,few,TRBJ1-6,TRBD1
CASSGETQYF,TGTGCCAGCAGCGGAGAGACCCAGTACTTC,TRBV7-9,.,TRBJ2-5,.
CASSLGGRGTSYEQYF,TGTGCCAGCAGCTTAGGGGGCCGAGGGACTTCCTACGAGCAGTACTTC,TRBV7-8,.,TRBJ2-7,.
CASSPDGTDYEQYF,TGTGCCAGCAGCCCCGATGGGACAGACTACGAGCAGTACTTC,TRBV7-8,.,TRBJ2-7,TRBD1
CASSLQGNTEAFF,TGCGCCAGCAGCTTACAGGGGAACACTGAAGCTTTCTTT,TRBV5-1,few,TRBJ1-1,.
CASSLDGGYEQYF,TGCGCCAGCAGCTTGGATGGGGGCTACGAGCAGTACTTC,TRBV5-1,.,TRBJ2-7,.
CASSLSRGGLNEQFF,TGCGCCAGCAGCTTGTCCCGGGGGGGCCTCAATGAGCAGTTCTTC,TRBV5-1,.,TRBJ2-1,TRBD2
CASSFLRGYEQYF,TGCGCCAGCAGCTTTCTTCGAGGCTACGAGCAGTACTTC,TRBV5-1,.,TRBJ2-7,.
CASSYFGDTYEQYF,TGTGCCAGCAGTTATTTCGGAGACACTTACGAGCAGTACTTC,TRBV28,.,TRBJ2-7,.
CAAQNQANIEAFF,TGTGCCGCTCAAAACCAGGCTAACATTGAAGCTTTCTTT,TRBV10-3,.,TRBJ1-1,.
CASSLDSGLQPQHF,TGTGCCAGCAGCTTAGACTCTGGTCTCCAGCCCCAGCATTTT,TRBV7-8,.,TRBJ1-5,.
CATSREGNQPQHF,TGTGCCACCAGCAGAGAAGGAAATCAGCCCCAGCATTTT,TRBV15,.,TRBJ1-5,.
CASTTAGNSPLHF,TGTGCCAGCACGACAGCCGGGAATTCACCCCTCCACTTT,TRBV18,.,TRBJ1-6,.
CASSNDRGETQYF,TGTGCCAGCAGTAACGACAGAGGGGAGACCCAGTACTTC,TRBV6-5,.,TRBJ2-5,.
CSVATDSVYGYTF,TGCAGCGTAGCGACGGACAGCGTCTATGGCTACACCTTC,TRBV29-1,.,TRBJ1-2,.